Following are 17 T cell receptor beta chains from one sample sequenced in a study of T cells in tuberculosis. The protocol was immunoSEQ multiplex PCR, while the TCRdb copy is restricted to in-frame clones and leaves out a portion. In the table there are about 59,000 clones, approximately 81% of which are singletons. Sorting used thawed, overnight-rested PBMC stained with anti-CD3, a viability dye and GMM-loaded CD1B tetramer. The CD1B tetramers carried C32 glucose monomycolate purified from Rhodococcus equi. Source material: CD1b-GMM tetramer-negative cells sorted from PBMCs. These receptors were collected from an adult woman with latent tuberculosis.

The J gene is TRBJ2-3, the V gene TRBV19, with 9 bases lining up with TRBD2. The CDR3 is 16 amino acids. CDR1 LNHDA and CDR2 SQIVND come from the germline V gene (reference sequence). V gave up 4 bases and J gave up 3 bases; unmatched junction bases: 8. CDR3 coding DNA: TGTGCCAGTAGTACCCTGCGGGGGGGCGGAACAGATACGCAGTATTTT. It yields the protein CASSTLRGGGTDTQYF.

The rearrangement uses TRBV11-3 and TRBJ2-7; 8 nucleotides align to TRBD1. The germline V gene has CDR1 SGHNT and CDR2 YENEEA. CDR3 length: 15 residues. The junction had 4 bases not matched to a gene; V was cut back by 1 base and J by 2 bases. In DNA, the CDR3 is TGTGCCAGCAGCTTAGCAGGGACAGGCACCTACGAGCAGTACTTC. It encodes CASSLAGTGTYEQYF.

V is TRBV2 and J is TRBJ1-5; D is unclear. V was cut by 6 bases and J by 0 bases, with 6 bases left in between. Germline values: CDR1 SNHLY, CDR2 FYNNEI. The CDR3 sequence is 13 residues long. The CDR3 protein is CASRSYSNQPQHF. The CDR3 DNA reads TGTGCCAGCAGGTCCTATAGCAATCAGCCCCAGCATTTT.

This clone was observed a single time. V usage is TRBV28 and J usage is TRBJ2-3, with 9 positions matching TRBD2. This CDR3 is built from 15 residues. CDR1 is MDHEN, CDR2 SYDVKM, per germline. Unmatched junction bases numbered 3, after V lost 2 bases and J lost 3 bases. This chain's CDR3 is CASSLAGGRTDTQYF. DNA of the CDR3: TGTGCCAGCAGTTTAGCGGGAGGGCGGACAGATACGCAGTATTTT.

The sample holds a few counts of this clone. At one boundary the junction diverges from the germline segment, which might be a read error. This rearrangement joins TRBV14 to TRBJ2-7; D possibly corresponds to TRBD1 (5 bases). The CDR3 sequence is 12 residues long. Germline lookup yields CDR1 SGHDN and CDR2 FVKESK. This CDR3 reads CASSQGTPHQNF. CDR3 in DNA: TGTGCCAGCAGCCAAGGGACACCCCATCAGAACTTC. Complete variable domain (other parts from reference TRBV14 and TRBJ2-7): EAGVTQFPSHSVIEKGQTVTLRCDPISGHDNLYWYRRVMGKEIKFLLHFVKESKQDESGMPNNRFLAERTGGTYSTLKVQPAELEDSGVYFCASSQGTPHQNFGPGTRLTVT.

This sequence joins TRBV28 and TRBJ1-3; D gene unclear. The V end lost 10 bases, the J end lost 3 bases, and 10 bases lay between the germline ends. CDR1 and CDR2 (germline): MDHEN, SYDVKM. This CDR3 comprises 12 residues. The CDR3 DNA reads TGTGCCATCGGGTCGGGTGGAAACACCATATATTTT. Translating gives CAIGSGGNTIYF.

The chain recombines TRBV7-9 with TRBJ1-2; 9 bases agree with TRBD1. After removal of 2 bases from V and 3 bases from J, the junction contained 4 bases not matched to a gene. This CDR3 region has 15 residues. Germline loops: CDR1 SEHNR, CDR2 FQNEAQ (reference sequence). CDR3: CASSLTTGGDYGYTF. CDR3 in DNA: TGTGCCAGCAGCTTAACTACAGGGGGCGACTATGGCTACACCTTC.

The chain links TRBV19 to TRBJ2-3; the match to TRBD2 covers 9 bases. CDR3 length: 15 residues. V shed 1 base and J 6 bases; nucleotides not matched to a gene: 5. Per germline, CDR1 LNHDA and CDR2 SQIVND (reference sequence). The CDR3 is CASSIGSGSVDTQYF. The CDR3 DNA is TGTGCCAGTAGTATAGGTAGCGGGAGTGTGGATACGCAGTATTTT.

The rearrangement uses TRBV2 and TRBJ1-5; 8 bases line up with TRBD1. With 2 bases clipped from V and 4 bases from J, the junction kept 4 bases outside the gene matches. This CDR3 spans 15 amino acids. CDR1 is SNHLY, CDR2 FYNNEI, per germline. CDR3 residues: CASSELRTGNQPQHF. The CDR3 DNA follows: TGTGCCAGCAGTGAATTGAGGACAGGGAATCAGCCCCAGCATTTT.

CDR3 protein: CASRLTGAEQYF. Written as DNA, the CDR3 is TGCGCCAGCAGACTGACAGGGGCCGAGCAGTACTTC. The chain combines TRBV5-1 with TRBJ2-7; 8 nucleotides agree with TRBD1. CDR3 length: 12 residues. V lost 5 bases and J lost 6; bases outside the gene matches: 4. CDR1 is SGHRS and CDR2 is YFSETQ in the germline V gene.

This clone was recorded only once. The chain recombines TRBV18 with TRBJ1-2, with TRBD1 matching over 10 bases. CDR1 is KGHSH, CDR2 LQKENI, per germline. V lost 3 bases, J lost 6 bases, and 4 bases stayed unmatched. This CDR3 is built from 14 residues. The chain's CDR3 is CASSPGTGVHGYTF. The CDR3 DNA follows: TGTGCCAGCTCACCCGGGACAGGGGTACATGGCTACACCTTC.

CDR3: CASRPLLGTGELFF. The DNA for the CDR3 is TGTGCCAGCAGACCGTTACTTGGTACCGGGGAGCTGTTTTTT. This rearrangement joins TRBV6-6 to TRBJ2-2, with D uncertain. V gave up 6 bases and J gave up 5 bases, with 13 bases separating them. Germline V gives CDR1 MNHNY, CDR2 SVGAGI (reference sequence). The CDR3 contains 14 residues.

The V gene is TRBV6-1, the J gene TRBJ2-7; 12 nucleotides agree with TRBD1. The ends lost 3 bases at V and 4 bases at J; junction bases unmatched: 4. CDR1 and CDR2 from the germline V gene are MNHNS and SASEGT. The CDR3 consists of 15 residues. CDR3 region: CASSDVGQGAYEQYF. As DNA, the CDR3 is TGTGCCAGCAGTGACGTGGGACAGGGGGCTTACGAGCAGTACTTC.

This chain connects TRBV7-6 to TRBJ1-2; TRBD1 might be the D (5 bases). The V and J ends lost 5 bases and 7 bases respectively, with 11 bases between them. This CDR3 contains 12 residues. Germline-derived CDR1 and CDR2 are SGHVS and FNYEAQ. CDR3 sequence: CASSPPGGGYTF. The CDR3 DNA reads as TGTGCCAGCAGCCCGCCGGGGGGTGGCTACACCTTC.

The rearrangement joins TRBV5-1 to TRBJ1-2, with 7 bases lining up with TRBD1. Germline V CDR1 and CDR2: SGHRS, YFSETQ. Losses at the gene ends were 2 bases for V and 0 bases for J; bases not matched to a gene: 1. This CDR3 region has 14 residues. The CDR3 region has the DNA TGCGCCAGCAGCTTTGACAGGGCTAACTATGGCTACACCTTC. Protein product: CASSFDRANYGYTF.

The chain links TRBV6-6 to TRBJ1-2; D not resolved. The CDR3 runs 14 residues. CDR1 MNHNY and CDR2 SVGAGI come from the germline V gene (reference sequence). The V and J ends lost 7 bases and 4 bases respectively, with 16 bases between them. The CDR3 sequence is CASIADLRRYGYTF. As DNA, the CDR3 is TGTGCCAGCATAGCAGACCTAAGACGCTATGGCTACACCTTC.

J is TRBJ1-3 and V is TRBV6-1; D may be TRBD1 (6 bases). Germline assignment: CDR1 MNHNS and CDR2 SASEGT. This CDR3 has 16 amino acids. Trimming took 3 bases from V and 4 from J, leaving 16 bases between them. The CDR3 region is CASSDVRGADGNTIYF. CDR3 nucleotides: TGTGCCAGCAGTGACGTGCGGGGGGCAGACGGAAACACCATATATTTT.